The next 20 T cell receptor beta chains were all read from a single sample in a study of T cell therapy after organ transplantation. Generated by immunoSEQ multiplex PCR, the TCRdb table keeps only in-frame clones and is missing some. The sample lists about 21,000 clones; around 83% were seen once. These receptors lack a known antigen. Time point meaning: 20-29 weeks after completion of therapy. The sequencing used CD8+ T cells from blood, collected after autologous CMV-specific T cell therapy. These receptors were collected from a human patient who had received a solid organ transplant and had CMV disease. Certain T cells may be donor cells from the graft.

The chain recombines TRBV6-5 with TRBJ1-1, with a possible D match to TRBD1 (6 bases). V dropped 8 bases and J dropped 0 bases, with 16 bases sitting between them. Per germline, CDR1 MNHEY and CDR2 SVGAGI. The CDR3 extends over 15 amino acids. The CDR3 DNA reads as TGTGCCAGCTCCGGGGGCGCCTTTTTGAACACTGAAGCTTTCTTT. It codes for CASSGGAFLNTEAFF.

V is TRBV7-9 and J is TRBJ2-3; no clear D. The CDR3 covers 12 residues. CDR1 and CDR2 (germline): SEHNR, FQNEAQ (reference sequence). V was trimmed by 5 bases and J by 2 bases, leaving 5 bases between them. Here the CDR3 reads CASSIFTDTQYF. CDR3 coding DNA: TGTGCCAGCAGCATCTTCACAGATACGCAGTATTTT.

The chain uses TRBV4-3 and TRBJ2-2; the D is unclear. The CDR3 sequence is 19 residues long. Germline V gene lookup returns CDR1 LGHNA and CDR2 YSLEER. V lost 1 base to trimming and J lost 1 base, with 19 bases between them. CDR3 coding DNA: TGCGCCAGCAGCCAAGTAATGGTCCCCTCGACGTTGAACACCGGGGAGCTGTTTTTT. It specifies CASSQVMVPSTLNTGELFF.

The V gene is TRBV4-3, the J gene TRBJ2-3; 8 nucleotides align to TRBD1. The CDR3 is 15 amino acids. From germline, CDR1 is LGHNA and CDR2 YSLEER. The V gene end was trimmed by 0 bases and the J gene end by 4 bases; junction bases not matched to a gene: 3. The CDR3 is CASSQEDRVSDTQYF. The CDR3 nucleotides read TGCGCCAGCAGCCAAGAGGACAGGGTCTCAGATACGCAGTATTTT.

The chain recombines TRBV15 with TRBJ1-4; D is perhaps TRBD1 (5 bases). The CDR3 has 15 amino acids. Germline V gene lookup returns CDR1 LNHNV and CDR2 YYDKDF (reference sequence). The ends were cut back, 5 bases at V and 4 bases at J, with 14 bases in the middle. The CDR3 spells CATSPLGVVNEKLFF. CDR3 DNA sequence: TGTGCCACCAGCCCCTTAGGGGTGGTTAATGAAAAACTGTTTTTT.

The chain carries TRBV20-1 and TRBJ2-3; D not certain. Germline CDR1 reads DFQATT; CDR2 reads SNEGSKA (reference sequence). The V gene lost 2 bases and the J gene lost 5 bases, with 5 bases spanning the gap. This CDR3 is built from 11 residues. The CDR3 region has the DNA TGCAGTGCTAGATTCCTAGATACGCAGTATTTT. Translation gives CSARFLDTQYF.

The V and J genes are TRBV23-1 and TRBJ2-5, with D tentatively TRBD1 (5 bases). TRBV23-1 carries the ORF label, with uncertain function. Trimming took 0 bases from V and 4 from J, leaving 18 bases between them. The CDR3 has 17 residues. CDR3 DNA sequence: TGCGCCAGCAGTCAATCGGCGACAGCCATCCAAGGAGAGACCCAGTACTTC. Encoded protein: CASSQSATAIQGETQYF.

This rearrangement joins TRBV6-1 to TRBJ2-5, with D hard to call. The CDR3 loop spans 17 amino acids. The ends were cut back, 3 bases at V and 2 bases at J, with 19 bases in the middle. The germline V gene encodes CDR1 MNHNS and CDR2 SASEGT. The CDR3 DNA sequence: TGTGCCAGCAGTGAGGAAACACCACCGGGTCCACAAGAGACCCAGTACTTC. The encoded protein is CASSEETPPGPQETQYF.

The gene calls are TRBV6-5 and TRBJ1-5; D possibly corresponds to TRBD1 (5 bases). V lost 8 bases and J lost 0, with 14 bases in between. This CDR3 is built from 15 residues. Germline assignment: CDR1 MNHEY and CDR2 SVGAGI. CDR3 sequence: CASSGTGNSNQPQHF. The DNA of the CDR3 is TGTGCCAGCTCGGGGACGGGGAATAGCAATCAGCCCCAGCATTTT.

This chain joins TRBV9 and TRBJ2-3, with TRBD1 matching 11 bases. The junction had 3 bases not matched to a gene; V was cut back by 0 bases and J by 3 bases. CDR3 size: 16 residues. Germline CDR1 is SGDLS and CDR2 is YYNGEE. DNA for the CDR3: TGTGCCAGCAGCGTAGTAGGACAGGGGGCGACAGATACGCAGTATTTT. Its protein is CASSVVGQGATDTQYF.

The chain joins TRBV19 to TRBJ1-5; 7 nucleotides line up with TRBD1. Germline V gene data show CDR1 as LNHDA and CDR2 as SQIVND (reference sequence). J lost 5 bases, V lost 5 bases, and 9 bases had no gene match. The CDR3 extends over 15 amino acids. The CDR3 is CASSVGSGGYQPQHF. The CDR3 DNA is TGTGCCAGTAGTGTGGGGTCAGGGGGGTATCAGCCCCAGCATTTT.

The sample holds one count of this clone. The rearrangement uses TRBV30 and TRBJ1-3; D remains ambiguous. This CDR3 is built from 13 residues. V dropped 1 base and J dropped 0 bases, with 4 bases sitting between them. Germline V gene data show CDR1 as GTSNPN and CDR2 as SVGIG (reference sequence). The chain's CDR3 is CAWSGSSGNTIYF. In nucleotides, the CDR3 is TGTGCCTGGAGTGGCTCCTCTGGAAACACCATATATTTT. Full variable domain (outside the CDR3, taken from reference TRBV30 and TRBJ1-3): SQTIHQWPATLVQPVGSPLSLECTVEGTSNPNLYWYRQAAGRGLQLLFYSVGIGQISSEVPQNLSASRPQDRQFILSSKKLLLSDSGFYLCAWSGSSGNTIYFGEGSWLTVV.

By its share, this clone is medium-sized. The chain's CDR3 is CASSSGASGNEQYF. The CDR3 bases are TGTGCCAGCAGCTCAGGGGCTAGCGGGAACGAGCAGTACTTC. The V call is TRBV5-4, the J call TRBJ2-7; TRBD2 agrees at 9 bases. V gave up 3 bases and J gave up 5 bases; unmatched junction bases: 6. The CDR3 contains 14 residues. The germline gives CDR1 SGHNT, CDR2 YYREEE (reference sequence).

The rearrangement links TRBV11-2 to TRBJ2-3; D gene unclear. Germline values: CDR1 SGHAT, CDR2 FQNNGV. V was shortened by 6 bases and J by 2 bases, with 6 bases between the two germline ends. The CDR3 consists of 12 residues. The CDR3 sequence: CASRHPTDTQYF. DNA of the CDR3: TGTGCCAGCAGACACCCCACAGATACGCAGTATTTT. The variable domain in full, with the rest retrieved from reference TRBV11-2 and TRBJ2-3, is EAGVAQSPRYKIIEKRQSVAFWCNPISGHATLYWYQQILGQGPKLLIQFQNNGVVDDSQLPKDRFSAERLKGVDSTLKIQPAKLEDSAVYLCASRHPTDTQYFGPGTRLTVL.

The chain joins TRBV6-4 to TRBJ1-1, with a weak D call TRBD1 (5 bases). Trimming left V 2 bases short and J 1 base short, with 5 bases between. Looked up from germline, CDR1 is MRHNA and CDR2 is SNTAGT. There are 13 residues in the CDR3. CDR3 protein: CASSDRGNTEAFF. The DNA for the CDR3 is TGTGCCAGCAGTGACAGGGGGAACACTGAAGCTTTCTTT.

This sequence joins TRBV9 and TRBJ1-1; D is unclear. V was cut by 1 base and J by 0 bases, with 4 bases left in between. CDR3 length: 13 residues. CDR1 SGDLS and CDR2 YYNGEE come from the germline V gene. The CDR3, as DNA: TGTGCCAGCAGCGTAAGTGTGAACACTGAAGCTTTCTTT. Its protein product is CASSVSVNTEAFF.

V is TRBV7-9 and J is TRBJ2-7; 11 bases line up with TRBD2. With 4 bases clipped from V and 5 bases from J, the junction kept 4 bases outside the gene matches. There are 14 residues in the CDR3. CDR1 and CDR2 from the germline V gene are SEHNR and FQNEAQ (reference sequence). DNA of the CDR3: TGTGCCAGCAGCTCACTAGCGGGAGCCAACGAGCAGTACTTC. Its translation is CASSSLAGANEQYF.

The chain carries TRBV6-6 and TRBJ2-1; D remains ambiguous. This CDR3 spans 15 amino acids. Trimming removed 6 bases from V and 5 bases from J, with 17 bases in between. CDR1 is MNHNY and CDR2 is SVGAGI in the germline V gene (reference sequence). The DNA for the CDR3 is TGTGCCAGCAGCTTTCTGATCCATAGGGACAATGAGCAGTTCTTC. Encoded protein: CASSFLIHRDNEQFF.

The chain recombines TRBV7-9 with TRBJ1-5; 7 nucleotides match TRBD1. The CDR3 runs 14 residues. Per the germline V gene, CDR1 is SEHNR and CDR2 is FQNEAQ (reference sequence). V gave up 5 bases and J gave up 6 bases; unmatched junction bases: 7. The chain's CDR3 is CASSGTGVSQPQHF. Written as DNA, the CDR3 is TGTGCCAGCAGCGGAACAGGGGTATCTCAGCCCCAGCATTTT.

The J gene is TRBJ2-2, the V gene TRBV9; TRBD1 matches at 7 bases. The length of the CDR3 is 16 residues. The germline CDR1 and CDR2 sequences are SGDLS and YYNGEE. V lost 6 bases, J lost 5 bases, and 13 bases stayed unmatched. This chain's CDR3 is CASKTGTEATTGELFF. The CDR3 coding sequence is TGTGCCAGCAAAACGGGGACAGAGGCTACAACCGGGGAGCTGTTTTTT.